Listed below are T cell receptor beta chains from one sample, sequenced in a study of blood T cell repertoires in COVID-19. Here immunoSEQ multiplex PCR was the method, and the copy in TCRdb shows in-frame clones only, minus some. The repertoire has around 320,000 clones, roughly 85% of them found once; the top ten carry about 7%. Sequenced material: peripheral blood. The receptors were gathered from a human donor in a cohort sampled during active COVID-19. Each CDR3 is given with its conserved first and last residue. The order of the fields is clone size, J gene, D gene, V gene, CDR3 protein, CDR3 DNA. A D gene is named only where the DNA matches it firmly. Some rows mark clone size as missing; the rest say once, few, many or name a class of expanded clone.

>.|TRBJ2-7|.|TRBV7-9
CASSQGGPWDEQYF
TGTGCCAGCAGCCAAGGGGGACCTTGGGACGAGCAGTACTTC
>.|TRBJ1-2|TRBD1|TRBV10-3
CATRQGEKSGYTF
TGTGCCACCCGACAGGGGGAAAAGAGTGGCTACACCTTC
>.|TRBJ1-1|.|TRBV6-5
CASSTGHPNTEAFF
TGTGCCAGCAGCACGGGACACCCGAACACTGAAGCTTTCTTT
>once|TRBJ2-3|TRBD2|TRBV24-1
CATSDPGLAGGTSSGTQYF
TGTGCCACCAGTGATCCCGGACTAGCGGGGGGGACGTCCTCAGGTACGCAGTATTTT
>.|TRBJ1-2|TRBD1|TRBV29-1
CSVATGTPYGYTF
TGCAGCGTCGCGACAGGGACGCCTTATGGCTACACCTTC
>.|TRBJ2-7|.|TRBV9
CASSAWDNHYEQYF
TGTGCCAGCAGCGCTTGGGACAACCACTACGAGCAGTACTTC
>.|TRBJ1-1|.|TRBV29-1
CSVVLVLGLNTEAFF
TGCAGCGTTGTTCTCGTTTTGGGACTCAACACTGAAGCTTTCTTT
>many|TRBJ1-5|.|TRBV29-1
CSATRGGGQPQHF
TGCAGCGCCACGCGGGGCGGGGGGCAGCCCCAGCATTTT
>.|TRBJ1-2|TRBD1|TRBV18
CASSPMEGTGITNYGYTF
TGTGCCAGCTCACCGATGGAAGGGACAGGCATTACTAACTATGGCTACACCTTC
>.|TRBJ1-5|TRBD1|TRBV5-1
CASSLRQGARLGRNQPQHF
TGCGCCAGCAGCCTAAGACAGGGCGCGAGGTTAGGCCGCAATCAGCCCCAGCATTTT
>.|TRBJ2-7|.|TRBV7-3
CASSLGPPPGLEQYF
TGTGCCAGCAGCCTCGGACCTCCGCCTGGACTCGAGCAGTACTTC
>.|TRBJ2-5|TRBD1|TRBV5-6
CASSLQDREGETQYF
TGTGCCAGCAGCTTGCAGGACAGGGAAGGAGAGACCCAGTACTTC
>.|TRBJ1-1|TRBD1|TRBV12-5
CASGLVQGKEVTEAFF
TGTGCTAGTGGTTTGGTACAGGGGAAAGAGGTTACTGAAGCTTTCTTT
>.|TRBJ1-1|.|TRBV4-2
CASSPARVGVTEAFF
TGTGCCAGCAGCCCCGCCCGGGTCGGAGTCACTGAAGCTTTCTTT
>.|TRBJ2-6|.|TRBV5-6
CASSPMRSGANVLTF
TGTGCCAGCAGCCCAATGAGGTCTGGGGCCAACGTCCTGACTTTC
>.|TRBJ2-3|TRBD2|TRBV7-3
CASSRLAGGVDTQYF
TGTGCCAGCAGCCGCCTAGCGGGGGGGGTAGATACGCAGTATTTT